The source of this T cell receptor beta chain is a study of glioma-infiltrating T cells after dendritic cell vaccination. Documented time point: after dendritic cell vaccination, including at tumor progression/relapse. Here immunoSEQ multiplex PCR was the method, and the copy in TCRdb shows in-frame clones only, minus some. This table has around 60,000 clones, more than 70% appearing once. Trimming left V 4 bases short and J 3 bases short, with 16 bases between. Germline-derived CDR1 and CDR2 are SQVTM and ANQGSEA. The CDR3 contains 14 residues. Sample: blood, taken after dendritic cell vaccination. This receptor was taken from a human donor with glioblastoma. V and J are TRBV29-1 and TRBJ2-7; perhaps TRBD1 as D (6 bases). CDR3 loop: CSVVKGTSLYEQYF. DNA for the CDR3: TGCAGCGTTGTAAAGGGGACATCCCTCTACGAGCAGTACTTC.